This T cell receptor (beta chain) appears in the sequencing data of a study of T cells in Graves' hyperthyroidism and ophthalmopathy. The investigators amplified TCR beta CDR3 regions from RNA transcripts. Using the HTBI primer set, a first-round RT-PCR was run on the TCR CDR3. From the multiplex PCR reads, TCRdb called clonotypes with MiXCR, one entry per CDR3 protein. The sample carries 340,000 or so distinct CDR3 sequences, roughly 17% recorded once. There are a few counts of this clonotype. The germline CDR1 and CDR2 sequences are SQVTM and ANQGSEA. The CDR3 is 12 residues long. Between the trimmed V and J ends, which lost 8 bases and 6 bases, there was a span of 15 bases.

This rearrangement joins TRBV29-1 to TRBJ2-3; a weak D match, TRBD1 (6 bases). The sample was blood. This TCR was recovered from a man aged 25 to 45 with Graves' hyperthyroidism. CDR3 bases: TGCAGCTTTGGGACATATGGGGATACGCAGTATTTT. Translating gives CSFGTYGDTQYF.